This is a list of T cell receptor beta chains from one sample in a study of cytomegalovirus exposure and HLA in healthy donors. Assay used: immunoSEQ multiplex PCR; TCRdb lists only in-frame clones, some missing. There are around 130,000 clones in the sample; about 82% occur only once, and roughly 5.5% lies in the top ten. The specimen was PBMCs. The source of these receptors is a young man in good health and CMV-seronegative. The CDR3 runs from the conserved cysteine through the conserved F or W. Each record gives: CDR3 protein, CDR3 DNA, V gene, clone size, D gene, J gene. A D gene is named only where the DNA matches it firmly. The listing skips clone size in some rows; elsewhere it reads once, few, many or a size class.

CDR3: CASSLEGGLYNEQFF
DNA: TGTGCCAGCAGCTTGGAAGGCGGACTCTACAATGAGCAGTTCTTC
V: TRBV5-8
size: NA
D: NA
J: TRBJ2-1

CDR3: CASTPSSSGANVLTF
DNA: TGTGCCAGCACCCCTTCCTCCTCTGGGGCCAACGTCCTGACTTTC
V: TRBV28
size: NA
D: NA
J: TRBJ2-6

CDR3: CASSLEDGYTF
DNA: TGTGCCAGCAGCCTGGAGGATGGCTACACCTTC
V: TRBV7-9
size: NA
D: NA
J: TRBJ1-2

CDR3: CASSGGNNYGYTF
DNA: TGTGCCAGTAGCGGGGGGAATAACTATGGCTACACCTTC
V: TRBV6-6
size: NA
D: NA
J: TRBJ1-2

CDR3: CASSSLSNEQFF
DNA: TGTGCCAGCAGCTCCCTCAGTAATGAGCAGTTCTTC
V: TRBV7-2
size: NA
D: NA
J: TRBJ2-1

CDR3: CASSSGEGEQYF
DNA: TGCGCCAGCAGCTCGGGGGAGGGCGAGCAGTACTTC
V: TRBV5-1
size: NA
D: TRBD2
J: TRBJ2-7

CDR3: CASRRDRGLQETQYF
DNA: TGTGCCAGCAGGCGCGACAGGGGACTCCAAGAGACCCAGTACTTC
V: TRBV7-8
size: NA
D: TRBD1
J: TRBJ2-5

CDR3: CASSPPGADTQYF
DNA: TGTGCCAGCTCACCTCCCGGGGCAGATACGCAGTATTTT
V: TRBV18
size: NA
D: NA
J: TRBJ2-3

CDR3: CSVGAPGGDEQFF
DNA: TGCAGCGTCGGAGCCCCAGGGGGCGATGAGCAGTTCTTC
V: TRBV29-1
size: NA
D: TRBD1
J: TRBJ2-1

CDR3: CASSQDRTVSSGQYF
DNA: TGTGCCAGCAGCCAAGACAGGACAGTGTCCTCTGGGCAGTACTTC
V: TRBV4-2
size: NA
D: NA
J: TRBJ2-7

CDR3: CASSNGQGYGYTF
DNA: TGTGCCAGCAGCAACGGACAGGGCTATGGCTACACCTTC
V: TRBV6-5
size: few
D: TRBD1
J: TRBJ1-2

CDR3: CASSWDRGGGEQYF
DNA: TGCGCCAGCAGCTGGGACAGGGGAGGAGGCGAGCAGTACTTC
V: TRBV5-1
size: NA
D: TRBD1
J: TRBJ2-7

CDR3: CASSLAGQVVIYEQYF
DNA: TGTGCCAGCAGCTTAGCCGGACAGGTGGTGATCTACGAGCAGTACTTC
V: TRBV7-2
size: NA
D: TRBD1
J: TRBJ2-7

CDR3: CASSQDYRGGIIHEQYF
DNA: TGCGCCAGCAGCCAAGATTATAGGGGGGGCATAATCCACGAGCAGTACTTC
V: TRBV4-3
size: NA
D: NA
J: TRBJ2-7

CDR3: CASSAQGPYGYTF
DNA: TGTGCCAGCAGTGCACAGGGCCCCTATGGCTACACCTTC
V: TRBV27
size: few
D: NA
J: TRBJ1-2

CDR3: CASSYAIQGYNEKLFF
DNA: TGTGCCAGCAGTTACGCTATACAGGGGTATAATGAAAAACTGTTTTTT
V: TRBV6-6
size: once
D: TRBD1
J: TRBJ1-4

CDR3: CASSLAGGFYGELFF
DNA: TGTGCCAGCAGTCTAGCGGGGGGGTTCTACGGGGAGCTGTTTTTT
V: TRBV6-6
size: NA
D: TRBD2
J: TRBJ2-2

CDR3: CASSVTQGAHGYTF
DNA: TGTGCCAGCAGTGTAACACAGGGGGCGCATGGCTACACCTTC
V: TRBV6-1
size: NA
D: TRBD1
J: TRBJ1-2

CDR3: CASSLGVGRGGYTF
DNA: TGTGCCAGCAGCTTAGGCGTGGGGAGGGGGGGCTACACCTTC
V: TRBV7-2
size: few
D: NA
J: TRBJ1-2

CDR3: CASSFQGYEQYF
DNA: TGTGCCAGCAGCTTCCAGGGGTACGAGCAGTACTTC
V: TRBV7-9
size: NA
D: NA
J: TRBJ2-7

CDR3: CASSWTGGQNTEAFF
DNA: TGTGCCAGCAGTTGGACAGGGGGGCAGAACACTGAAGCTTTCTTT
V: TRBV6-5
size: NA
D: TRBD1
J: TRBJ1-1

CDR3: CASSPGTSGSSKEQFF
DNA: TGTGCCAGCAGCCCTGGGACTAGCGGGAGCTCAAAGGAGCAGTTCTTC
V: TRBV7-9
size: NA
D: TRBD2
J: TRBJ2-1

CDR3: CSVGTSGRVFSNEQFF
DNA: TGCAGCGTGGGGACTAGCGGGAGGGTATTTAGCAATGAGCAGTTCTTC
V: TRBV29-1
size: NA
D: TRBD2
J: TRBJ2-1

CDR3: CASSLVSGAAGSYEQYF
DNA: TGCGCCAGCAGCTTGGTTTCCGGGGCAGCGGGAAGCTACGAGCAGTACTTC
V: TRBV5-1
size: NA
D: TRBD2
J: TRBJ2-7

CDR3: CASSYRQSSYEQYF
DNA: TGTGCCAGCAGTTACCGACAGAGCTCCTACGAGCAGTACTTC
V: TRBV6-5
size: NA
D: NA
J: TRBJ2-7

CDR3: CASSPTGPSTDTQYF
DNA: TGTGCCAGCAGCCCCACGGGTCCTAGCACAGATACGCAGTATTTT
V: TRBV7-2
size: NA
D: NA
J: TRBJ2-3

CDR3: CASSEDRDGNQPQHF
DNA: TGTGCCAGCAGTGAGGACAGGGACGGCAATCAGCCCCAGCATTTT
V: TRBV25-1
size: once
D: TRBD1
J: TRBJ1-5

CDR3: CASSGTGLYYGYTF
DNA: TGTGCCAGCAGCGGAACGGGACTCTACTATGGCTACACCTTC
V: TRBV9
size: NA
D: NA
J: TRBJ1-2